The rows below give T cell receptor beta chains drawn from one sample of a study of regulatory T cells in long-lasting Graves disease. TCRdb reprocessed the multiplex PCR reads with MiXCR, giving one entry per CDR3 protein. The repertoire holds approximately 380,000 distinct CDR3 sequences, with more than 20% as singletons. This sample comprised peripheral blood mononuclear cells (PBMCs), obtained when the disease was refractory, from a patient treated with antithyroid drugs. These receptors were obtained from a female donor with Graves disease. Both conserved end residues are part of each CDR3. Fields, in order: clone size, V gene, D gene, J gene, CDR3 protein, CDR3 DNA. D genes are given only for firm matches. Clone size is given for some rows only: seen once, a few or many times, or a class if the clone is expanded.

few	TRBV25-1	TRBD2	TRBJ2-2	CASILAGGLPGELFF	TGTGCCAGCATCTTGGCGGGAGGGCTCCCCGGGGAGCTGTTTTTT
many	TRBV28	TRBD1	TRBJ1-5	CASSPAGTVLNQPQHF	TGTGCCAGCAGTCCTGCCGGGACAGTTTTGAATCAGCCCCAGCATTTT
few	TRBV12-3/TRBV12-4	TRBD2	TRBJ2-2	CASSLSTTSPNTGELFF	TGTGCCAGCAGTCTTTCCACGACTAGCCCGAACACCGGGGAGCTGTTTTTT
few	TRBV12-3/TRBV12-4	-	TRBJ2-3	CASTESPPSTDTQYF	TGTGCCAGCACCGAATCCCCACCAAGCACAGATACGCAGTATTTT
-	TRBV7-2	-	TRBJ2-7	CASSSLANSYEQYF	TGTGCCAGCAGCTCCCTTGCCAACTCCTACGAGCAGTACTTC
few	TRBV5-1	-	TRBJ2-7	CASSQITGEQYF	TGCGCCAGCAGCCAAATTACAGGGGAGCAGTACTTC
few	TRBV20-1	-	TRBJ1-1	CSASPSVQAFF	TGCAGTGCTAGTCCCTCAGTGCAAGCTTTCTTT
-	TRBV29-1	-	TRBJ2-7	CSVGGSSYEQYF	TGCAGCGTTGGGGGGAGCTCCTACGAGCAGTACTTC
few	TRBV19	-	TRBJ1-5	CASSPWGGSWGQPQHF	TGTGCCAGTAGTCCCTGGGGAGGGAGTTGGGGTCAGCCCCAGCATTTT
many	TRBV27	TRBD1	TRBJ2-7	CASRSLSVQGAAEQYF	TGTGCCAGCCGCAGTTTATCCGTGCAGGGGGCGGCCGAGCAGTACTTC
many	TRBV28	-	TRBJ1-4	CASNPRTAWGNEKLFF	TGTGCCAGCAACCCGAGGACAGCGTGGGGGAATGAAAAACTGTTTTTT
many	TRBV28	-	TRBJ1-5	CASSLGKNYYQPQHF	TGTGCCAGCAGTTTAGGGAAAAACTACTATCAGCCCCAGCATTTT
-	TRBV6-1	TRBD2	TRBJ2-3	CASSPGSGSADTQYF	TGTGCCAGCAGTCCGGGGAGCGGGAGTGCAGATACGCAGTATTTT
-	TRBV12-3/TRBV12-4	TRBD1	TRBJ2-1	CASSPGGTGGNEQFF	TGTGCCAGCAGTCCCGGGGGGACAGGGGGCAATGAGCAGTTCTTC
few	TRBV19	-	TRBJ1-2	CASSINPRQNYGYTF	TGTGCCAGTAGTATAAACCCCCGGCAGAACTATGGCTACACCTTC
many	TRBV27	-	TRBJ1-4	CASSATAGNEKLFF	TGTGCCAGCAGTGCGACAGCGGGGAATGAAAAACTGTTTTTT
-	TRBV27	-	TRBJ2-5	CASSLDPNTGEREETQYF	TGTGCCAGCAGCTTAGATCCTAACACCGGGGAGCGCGAAGAGACCCAGTACTTC
few	TRBV29-1	TRBD1	TRBJ2-7	CSVVWTGGTYEQYF	TGCAGCGTTGTCTGGACAGGGGGGACCTACGAGCAGTACTTC
few	TRBV27	-	TRBJ2-5	CASSRRLGVLETQYF	TGTGCCAGCTCAAGAAGACTAGGGGTGTTGGAGACCCAGTACTTC
-	TRBV6-5	-	TRBJ1-2	CASSYISADGYTF	TGTGCCAGCAGTTATATTTCGGCGGATGGCTACACCTTC
many	TRBV7-2	TRBD1	TRBJ1-2	CASSPQPGQGYGYTF	TGTGCCAGCAGCCCCCAACCGGGACAGGGCTATGGCTACACCTTC
many	TRBV6-1	TRBD1	TRBJ2-7	CASRADRVGYEQYF	TGTGCCAGCAGAGCCGACAGGGTCGGGTACGAGCAGTACTTC
many	TRBV7-3	-	TRBJ2-7	CASSLYPGEGEQYF	TGTGCCAGCAGCTTATATCCAGGGGAAGGCGAGCAGTACTTC
many	TRBV13	-	TRBJ2-5	CASSAAKETQYF	TGTGCCAGCAGCGCAGCCAAAGAGACCCAGTACTTC
many	TRBV27	-	TRBJ2-7	CASSPQWARGEQYF	TGTGCCAGCAGCCCTCAGTGGGCCCGGGGGGAGCAGTACTTC
many	TRBV7-8	TRBD1	TRBJ1-1	CASTETNYGRGRLMNTEAFF	TGTGCCAGCACCGAAACAAATTATGGGAGGGGGCGGCTTATGAACACTGAAGCTTTCTTT
-	TRBV30	-	TRBJ1-4	CAWVGGATNEKLFF	TGTGCCTGGGTCGGGGGCGCAACTAATGAAAAACTGTTTTTT
few	TRBV25-1	-	TRBJ1-1	CASSEFHGRGGLNTEAFF	TGTGCCAGCAGTGAATTTCATGGGAGGGGGGGCCTGAACACTGAAGCTTTCTTT
few	TRBV18	-	TRBJ1-2	CASSPGLPSVSYTF	TGTGCCAGCTCACCGGGACTCCCTTCGGTGAGCTACACCTTC
-	TRBV3-1	TRBD1	TRBJ1-2	CASSQAFERGHGYTF	TGTGCCAGCAGCCAAGCATTTGAGAGGGGGCATGGCTACACCTTC
many	TRBV28	-	TRBJ1-5	CASSLGWGNQPQHF	TGTGCCAGCAGTTTAGGTTGGGGCAATCAGCCCCAGCATTTT
many	TRBV6-1	TRBD1	TRBJ2-5	CASRATGAPQETQYF	TGTGCCAGCAGAGCAACAGGGGCACCTCAAGAGACCCAGTACTTC
-	TRBV5-1	TRBD2	TRBJ2-2	CASSLDTSGINTGELFF	TGCGCCAGCAGCTTGGACACTAGCGGGATTAACACCGGGGAGCTGTTTTTT
few	TRBV20-1	-	TRBJ1-5	CSARPETLVWQPQHF	TGCAGTGCTAGACCGGAGACACTTGTCTGGCAGCCCCAGCATTTT
-	TRBV15	-	TRBJ1-6	CATSRDMANSPLHF	TGTGCCACCAGCAGAGATATGGCGAATTCACCCCTCCACTTT
-	TRBV10-2	TRBD1	TRBJ1-1	CASSGQGGAEAFF	TGCGCCAGCAGTGGGCAGGGGGGAGCTGAAGCTTTCTTT
-	TRBV28	TRBD2	TRBJ2-7	CASSFGTSGRQQYF	TGTGCCAGCAGTTTCGGGACTAGCGGGAGGCAGCAGTACTTC
-	TRBV20-1	-	TRBJ2-2	CSAFPQGSITGELFF	TGCAGTGCTTTTCCTCAGGGAAGTATCACCGGGGAGCTGTTTTTT
-	TRBV3-1	-	TRBJ2-1	CASSQEGSNYNEQFF	TGTGCCAGCAGCCAAGAGGGCAGCAACTACAATGAGCAGTTCTTC
-	TRBV4-3	-	TRBJ1-6	CASSQKGVGGFSPLHF	TGCGCCAGCAGCCAGAAGGGTGTAGGCGGATTTTCACCCCTCCACTTT
many	TRBV28	-	TRBJ1-1	CASKVGVGTEAFF	TGTGCCAGCAAAGTGGGGGTGGGAACTGAAGCTTTCTTT
few	TRBV5-1	-	TRBJ2-3	CASNEGGRTDTQYF	TGCGCCAGCAACGAGGGGGGGAGGACAGATACGCAGTATTTT
many	TRBV28	-	TRBJ2-2	CASSLSWNTGELFF	TGTGCCAGCAGTTTATCCTGGAACACCGGGGAGCTGTTTTTT
many	TRBV5-1	TRBD1	TRBJ1-1	CASSLQGGMNTEAFF	TGCGCCAGCAGCTTGCAGGGGGGAATGAACACTGAAGCTTTCTTT
many	TRBV27	-	TRBJ1-1	CASSLVGVTEAFF	TGTGCCAGCAGTTTAGTGGGTGTAACTGAAGCTTTCTTT
many	TRBV7-6	TRBD1	TRBJ2-5	CASNNPGQGETGQETQYF	TGTGCCAGCAACAACCCGGGACAGGGTGAGACGGGGCAAGAGACCCAGTACTTC
few	TRBV4-1	TRBD1	TRBJ1-1	CASSNDRGNTEAFF	TGCGCCAGCAGTAACGACAGGGGGAACACTGAAGCTTTCTTT
many	TRBV11-2	TRBD2	TRBJ2-7	CASNTRLAGGLEQYF	TGTGCCAGCAATACACGCCTAGCGGGAGGGCTTGAGCAGTACTTC